This record covers a single T cell receptor beta chain. Profiled with immunoSEQ multiplex PCR; TCRdb holds only in-frame clones, not every one. The table lists about 40,000 clones, less than 85% of them singletons. The sample originates from a study of cytotoxic CD8 clonotypes in ibrutinib-treated CLL. Study-level background: Partial responses numbered some 24 and complete responses 2; after a median about 62 months, roughly 14 stayed remitted and 12 progressed.

The receptor's source is a human donor with chronic lymphocytic leukemia. Sequenced material: PBMCs, taken at disease progression, from a patient treated with ibrutinib.

As DNA, the CDR3 is TGCGCCAGCAGCCAAGGTCCGTACTACGAGCAGTACTTC. Protein sequence: CASSQGPYYEQYF. The chain recombines TRBV4-1 with TRBJ2-7; no firm D call. The CDR3 is 13 residues long. V lost 1 base to trimming and J lost 3 bases, with 7 bases between them. Germline V gene sequence: CDR1 MGHRA, CDR2 YSYEKL.